One and the same sample provided the 27 T cell receptor beta chains below, sequenced in a study of PD-1 blockade in classical Hodgkin lymphoma. Time point described: newly diagnosed, previously untreated cHL patient sample. Researchers report purifying CD4+ T cells from thawed PBMCs by magnetic negative selection. Produced via immunoSEQ multiplex PCR; TCRdb's table is partial and in-frame only. Among 20,000 to 25,000 clones listed, 75% to 95% were seen once. The source material was CD4+ T cells from blood. Receptors originate from a human donor with classical Hodgkin lymphoma.

The chain has TRBV28 and TRBJ1-4; D is ambiguous. CDR1 and CDR2 from the germline V gene are MDHEN and SYDVKM. V was trimmed by 6 bases and J by 8 bases, leaving 19 bases between them. This CDR3 has 15 amino acids. The CDR3 DNA follows: TGTGCCAGCAGCCTCGCCCTCCGGCGAGGCGAAAAACTGTTTTTT. Translation gives CASSLALRRGEKLFF.

The gene calls are TRBV7-8 and TRBJ2-5; D is uncertain. CDR3 length equals 14 residues. CDR1 is SGHVS and CDR2 is FQNEAQ in the germline V gene. The V end was cut by 4 bases, the J end by 5 bases, with 14 bases between. The CDR3 protein is CASSYGDSRETQYF. CDR3 coding DNA: TGTGCCAGCAGCTATGGAGACTCCCGGGAGACCCAGTACTTC.

The rearrangement joins TRBV5-1 to TRBJ2-1; 12 nucleotides match TRBD2. Germline lookup yields CDR1 SGHRS and CDR2 YFSETQ. J was trimmed by 0 bases and V by 1 base; bases with no gene match: 8. CDR3 size: 19 residues. The CDR3 DNA reads TGCGCCAGCAGCTTGCGGGCACTAGCGGGGGGTAGCTCCTACAATGAGCAGTTCTTC. This codes for CASSLRALAGGSSYNEQFF.

The rearrangement uses TRBV5-1 and TRBJ2-1; 11 positions match TRBD2. V dropped 0 bases and J dropped 8; count of bases not matched to a gene: 7. Germline CDR1 and CDR2: SGHRS and YFSETQ. There are 16 residues in the CDR3. The CDR3 coding sequence is TGCGCCAGCAGCTTGGGACTAGCGGGAAAGGGCCATGAGCAGTTCTTC. It encodes CASSLGLAGKGHEQFF.

The DNA for the CDR3 is TGTGCCAGCAGTGATCGTGAGACTGAGCAGTTCTTC. Protein: CASSDRETEQFF. This chain joins TRBV2 and TRBJ2-1; D unresolved. Germline V gene data show CDR1 as SNHLY and CDR2 as FYNNEI. This CDR3 has 12 residues. V lost 3 bases, J lost 9 bases, and 9 bases lay in between.

This clone was recorded only once. The chain employs TRBV7-9 and TRBJ2-3, with TRBD2 as a possible D gene (6 bases). Germline V gene data show CDR1 as SEHNR and CDR2 as FQNEAQ (reference sequence). Trimming shortened V by 5 bases and J by 9 bases, and 12 bases separated the two germline ends. This CDR3 spans 12 amino acids. CDR3 in DNA: TGTGCCAGCAGCCGGGACTTTCACACGCAGTATTTT. Encoded protein: CASSRDFHTQYF.

The chain employs TRBV6-1 and TRBJ1-1; D not resolved. The germline V and J ends were trimmed by 6 bases and 0 bases, with 11 bases remaining between them. This CDR3 is built from 14 residues. CDR1 and CDR2 (germline): MNHNS, SASEGT. CDR3 loop: CASRQGWVNTEAFF. In DNA form, the CDR3 reads TGTGCCAGCAGGCAAGGCTGGGTGAACACTGAAGCTTTCTTT.

This chain joins TRBV28 and TRBJ1-6; D is possibly TRBD1 (6 bases). Trimming pared 10 bases from V and 9 bases from J, leaving 22 bases between. CDR3 length: 15 residues. Germline V gene sequence: CDR1 MDHEN, CDR2 SYDVKM. This CDR3 is CATTPPNRESSPLHF. The DNA for the CDR3 is TGTGCCACCACCCCTCCCAACAGGGAAAGTTCACCCCTCCACTTT.

The sample holds one count of this clone. This chain links TRBV5-1 with TRBJ1-2; 10 bases fit TRBD1. Germline V lookup: CDR1 SGHRS, CDR2 YFSETQ. This CDR3 spans 14 amino acids. V gave up 4 bases and J gave up 8 bases; unmatched junction bases: 8. The chain's CDR3 is CASSVGQGESGYTF. In nucleotides, the CDR3 is TGCGCCAGCAGCGTCGGACAGGGGGAGAGCGGCTACACCTTC.

V is TRBV30 and J is TRBJ1-5; D is undetermined. The CDR3 is 13 residues long. Germline CDR1 reads GTSNPN; CDR2 reads SVGIG (reference sequence). V lost 0 bases and J lost 2, with 5 bases in between. The CDR3 coding sequence is TGTGCCTGGAGTGTAACGGGCAATCAGCCCCAGCATTTT. Protein: CAWSVTGNQPQHF.

CDR3 sequence reads: CASSYTIYREETQYF. The CDR3 nucleotides are TGTGCCAGCAGCTATACGATCTATAGAGAAGAGACCCAGTACTTC. The chain couples TRBV5-6 to TRBJ2-5; D is unclear. V lost 3 bases, J lost 3 bases, and 15 bases lay in between. This CDR3 has 15 amino acids. Per germline, CDR1 SGHDT and CDR2 YYEEEE.

This chain joins TRBV28 and TRBJ1-1; D is ambiguous. Germline assignment: CDR1 MDHEN and CDR2 SYDVKM. This CDR3 comprises 16 residues. V dropped 4 bases and J dropped 0 bases, with 15 bases sitting between them. The CDR3 reads CASSYTAGFLNTEAFF. In DNA form, the CDR3 reads TGTGCCAGCAGTTACACCGCGGGGTTCCTGAACACTGAAGCTTTCTTT.

The rearrangement joins TRBV6-5 to TRBJ2-2, with a weak D call TRBD2 (6 bases). Germline CDR1 reads MNHEY; CDR2 reads SVGAGI. Trimming shortened V by 6 bases and J by 5 bases, and 16 bases separated the two germline ends. The length of the CDR3 is 15 residues. In DNA form, the CDR3 reads TGTGCCAGCAGACCGGGACTTGGGGGAACCGGGGAGCTGTTTTTT. It is translated as CASRPGLGGTGELFF.

The chain is built from TRBV30 and TRBJ1-1; D not certain. Trimming removed 0 bases from V and 9 bases from J, with 17 bases in between. The CDR3 consists of 14 residues. The V gene's germline CDR1 is GTSNPN and CDR2 SVGIG (reference sequence). Here the CDR3 DNA reads TGTGCCTGGAGTGTAACCCCTAACAGTAACCAAGCTTTCTTT. The encoded protein is CAWSVTPNSNQAFF.

The rearrangement joins TRBV27 to TRBJ1-4; tentative D call: TRBD1 (5 bases). Trimming removed 3 bases from V and 5 bases from J, with 10 bases in between. Germline assignment: CDR1 MNHEY and CDR2 SMNVEV (reference sequence). This CDR3 is 14 amino acids long. CDR3 protein: CASSLRQGNEKLFF. The CDR3 bases are TGTGCCAGCAGTTTGAGGCAGGGAAATGAAAAACTGTTTTTT.

V and J are TRBV21-1 and TRBJ1-2. TRBV21-1 is a listed pseudogene. The CDR3 spans 16 residues. The CDR3, as DNA: TGTGCCAGCAGCACCGGGCGGGGCGGTCTTAACTATGGCTACACCTTC. Encoded protein: CASSTGRGGLNYGYTF.

The V gene is TRBV30, the J gene TRBJ1-2; D not resolved. Germline CDR1 is GTSNPN and CDR2 is SVGIG (reference sequence). The CDR3 extends over 11 amino acids. Trimming stripped 0 bases from V and 7 bases from J, with 6 bases between. The CDR3 reads CAWSVFAGYTF. The DNA of the CDR3 is TGTGCCTGGAGTGTATTTGCTGGCTACACCTTC.

The sample holds one count of this clone. This chain connects TRBV2 to TRBJ2-1, with TRBD1 matching 7 bases. V lost 6 bases to trimming and J lost 9 bases; unmatched junction nucleotides: 8. This CDR3 comprises 13 residues. Germline lookup yields CDR1 SNHLY and CDR2 FYNNEI. This chain's CDR3 is CASSEVAGGEQFF. The DNA for the CDR3 is TGTGCCAGCAGCGAGGTAGCAGGGGGTGAGCAGTTCTTC.

This chain connects TRBV11-3 to TRBJ2-1, with D hard to call. Trimming pared 8 bases from V and 1 base from J, leaving 18 bases between. From germline, CDR1 is SGHNT and CDR2 YENEEA. CDR3 length equals 16 residues. CDR3: CASHPPSEPSYNEQFF. CDR3 nucleotide sequence: TGTGCCAGCCATCCTCCCTCCGAGCCTTCCTACAATGAGCAGTTCTTC.

This chain connects TRBV5-5 to TRBJ2-7; D assignment may be TRBD1 or TRBD2 (5 bases each). Germline CDR1 SGHKS, CDR2 YYEKEE (reference sequence). CDR3 length equals 19 residues. The V end was cut by 1 base, the J end by 4 bases, with 27 bases between. The CDR3: CASSLSDPLRGWRTYEQYF. For the CDR3, the DNA is TGTGCCAGCAGCTTGTCAGACCCCCTCAGAGGGTGGCGGACATACGAGCAGTACTTC.

V and J are TRBV10-3 and TRBJ1-1; perhaps TRBD1 as D (5 bases). V was clipped by 4 bases and J by 1 base, with 10 bases between them. The germline V gene encodes CDR1 ENHRY and CDR2 SYGVKD. This CDR3 is 14 amino acids long. In DNA form, the CDR3 reads TGTGCCATCAGTGCCAGGGCGCAGAACACTGAAGCTTTCTTT. Translating gives CAISARAQNTEAFF.

The rearrangement uses TRBV5-5 and TRBJ2-3; no firm D call. Deletions cut 3 bases from V and 4 bases from J, with 6 bases between. CDR3 size: 12 residues. CDR1 SGHKS and CDR2 YYEKEE come from the germline V gene (reference sequence). The CDR3 sequence: CASSSAADTQYF. The CDR3 bases are TGTGCCAGCAGCTCAGCAGCAGATACGCAGTATTTT.

V and J are TRBV19 and TRBJ2-7, with D unclear. The CDR3 length is 14 residues. Between the trimmed V and J ends, which lost 6 bases and 1 base, there was a span of 13 bases. Germline CDR1 LNHDA, CDR2 SQIVND (reference sequence). Written as DNA, the CDR3 is TGTGCCAGTAGCACTTTTATAGGGTCCTACGAGCAGTACTTC. This encodes CASSTFIGSYEQYF. The variable domain in full, completed from reference TRBV19 and TRBJ2-7, reads DGGITQSPKYLFRKEGQNVTLSCEQNLNHDAMYWYRQDPGQGLRLIYYSQIVNDFQKGDIAEGYSVSREKKESFPLTVTSAQKNPTAFYLCASSTFIGSYEQYFGPGTRLTVT.

This chain joins TRBV4-1 and TRBJ1-6, with D uncertain. The CDR3 consists of 13 residues. CDR1 is MGHRA, CDR2 YSYEKL, per germline. V shed 6 bases and J shed 6 bases, with 9 bases lying between them. The CDR3 here is CASRYSGNSPLHF. CDR3 nucleotides: TGCGCCAGCAGGTACTCGGGTAATTCACCCCTCCACTTT.

This chain uses TRBV25-1 with TRBJ2-5, with 8 bases that match TRBD2. V lost 1 base to trimming and J lost 2 bases; unmatched junction nucleotides: 3. In germline, CDR1 is MGHDK, CDR2 SYGVNS. CDR3 length: 15 amino acids. CDR3 nucleotide sequence: TGTGCCAGCAGTGAATTCAGCGGGGGACAAGAGACCCAGTACTTC. It translates to CASSEFSGGQETQYF.

This chain joins TRBV5-1 and TRBJ2-3; D is unresolved. Germline CDR1 and CDR2: SGHRS and YFSETQ. The V end was cut by 4 bases, the J end by 0 bases, with 9 bases between. The CDR3 runs to 14 residues. CDR3 region: CASSLSASTDTQYF. Written as DNA, the CDR3 is TGCGCCAGCAGCCTCAGCGCCAGCACAGATACGCAGTATTTT.

This chain links TRBV18 with TRBJ1-5; D is ambiguous. The germline gives CDR1 KGHSH, CDR2 LQKENI. Trimming pared 2 bases from V and 0 bases from J, leaving 8 bases between. The CDR3 loop spans 15 amino acids. CDR3 sequence: CASSPNPSSNQPQHF. The CDR3 DNA reads TGTGCCAGCTCACCAAATCCGTCTAGCAATCAGCCCCAGCATTTT.